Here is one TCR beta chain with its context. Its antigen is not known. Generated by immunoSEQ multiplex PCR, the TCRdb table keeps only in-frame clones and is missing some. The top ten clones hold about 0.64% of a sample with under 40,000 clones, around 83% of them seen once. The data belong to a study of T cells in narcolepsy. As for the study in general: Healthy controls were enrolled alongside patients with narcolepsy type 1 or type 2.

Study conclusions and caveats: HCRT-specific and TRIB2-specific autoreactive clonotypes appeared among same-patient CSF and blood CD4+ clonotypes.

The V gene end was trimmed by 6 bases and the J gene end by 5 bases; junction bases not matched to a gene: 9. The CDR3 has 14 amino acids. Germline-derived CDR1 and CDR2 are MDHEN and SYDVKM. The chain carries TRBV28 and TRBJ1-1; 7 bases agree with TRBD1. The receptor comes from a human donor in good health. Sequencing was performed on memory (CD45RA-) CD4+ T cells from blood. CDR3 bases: TGTGCCAGCAGGCCACAGGGGATCGGGACTGAAGCTTTCTTT. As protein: CASRPQGIGTEAFF.